A selection of T cell receptor beta chains follows, all from one sample in a study of OX40 agonist ivuxolimab in advanced cancers. Sequencing was performed with immunoSEQ multiplex PCR; in TCRdb, only in-frame clones are kept and a portion is missing. The sample comprises about 93,000 clones, 92% of which are singletons, and roughly 0.5% rests with the top ten. This specimen was CD4+ or CD8+ T cells sorted from blood, taken in a trial of the OX40 agonist ivuxolimab. Every receptor here comes from an adult with an advanced solid tumor such as melanoma, head and neck, liver or kidney cancer. Both conserved end residues are part of each CDR3. The D gene is left open where the match is weak. Clone size is stated in some rows and not others, as once, few, many or a class when expanded.

d_call clone_size j_call v_call cdr3_aa cdr3_nt
TRBD2 - TRBJ2-3 TRBV5-4 CASSLGLAGTSTDTQYF TGTGCCAGCAGCCTGGGACTAGCGGGGACTAGCACAGATACGCAGTATTTT
- - TRBJ1-5 TRBV27 CASSLTDNQPQHF TGTGCCAGCAGTTTGACAGACAATCAGCCCCAGCATTTT
TRBD1 - TRBJ2-1 TRBV27 CASSIPGQGLDEQFF TGTGCCAGCAGTATTCCGGGACAGGGTTTAGATGAGCAGTTCTTC
- once TRBJ1-5 TRBV30 CAWSGVRVTGRGSNQPQHF TGTGCCTGGAGTGGAGTACGGGTCACAGGGAGGGGTAGCAATCAGCCCCAGCATTTT
- - TRBJ1-1 TRBV6-1 CASTRVNTEAFF TGTGCCAGCACGCGGGTGAACACTGAAGCTTTCTTT
- - TRBJ1-2 TRBV6-5 CASSYGGVYGYTF TGTGCCAGCAGTTACGGTGGGGTATACGGCTACACCTTC
- - TRBJ2-3 TRBV27 CASSLEGPATQYF TGTGCCAGCAGTTTGGAGGGGCCGGCTACGCAGTATTTT
- - TRBJ1-5 TRBV5-4 CASSFANSNQPQHF TGTGCCAGCAGCTTCGCGAATAGCAATCAGCCCCAGCATTTT
- - TRBJ2-5 TRBV14 CASSQHQGLRFGETQYF TGTGCCAGCAGCCAACACCAGGGACTCAGGTTTGGAGAGACCCAGTACTTC
- - TRBJ1-1 TRBV27 CASSLSAVTSRNTEAFF TGTGCCAGCAGTTTATCAGCTGTAACCTCGAGGAACACTGAAGCTTTCTTT
- - TRBJ2-7 TRBV25-1 CASSEFLGTSYEQYF TGTGCCAGCAGTGAATTTCTGGGGACCTCCTACGAGCAGTACTTC
TRBD1 - TRBJ1-5 TRBV10-3 CAIGGSDRNNQPQHF TGTGCCATCGGGGGGTCGGACAGGAACAATCAGCCCCAGCATTTT
TRBD1 - TRBJ2-5 TRBV6-5 CASSPGTVETQYF TGTGCCAGCAGTCCAGGGACAGTAGAGACCCAGTACTTC
- - TRBJ2-6 TRBV25-1 CASSESWAGANVLTF TGTGCCAGCAGCGAATCCTGGGCTGGGGCCAACGTCCTGACTTTC
TRBD1 - TRBJ2-2 TRBV5-5 CASSRQRGTGRGITGELFF TGTGCCAGCAGCCGACAGCGTGGGACAGGGAGAGGTATCACCGGGGAGCTGTTTTTT
- - TRBJ2-5 TRBV10-3 CAIDQGGFQETQYF TGTGCCATCGACCAGGGGGGGTTCCAAGAGACCCAGTACTTC
- - TRBJ2-3 TRBV29-1 CSVVGGTDTQYF TGCAGCGTTGTTGGCGGCACAGATACGCAGTATTTT
TRBD1 - TRBJ1-1 TRBV6-4 CASSESGQGKEAFF TGTGCCAGCAGTGAATCGGGACAGGGTAAGGAAGCTTTCTTT
TRBD1 - TRBJ2-3 TRBV6-5 CAAKGQYGTDTQYF TGTGCAGCAAAGGGACAGTACGGCACAGATACGCAGTATTTT
TRBD1 - TRBJ1-4 TRBV5-1 CASSPGQGGEKLFF TGCGCCAGCAGCCCCGGACAGGGCGGTGAAAAACTGTTTTTT
- - TRBJ1-2 TRBV5-6 CASTFPGASGYGYTF TGTGCCAGCACCTTCCCGGGGGCCTCAGGCTATGGCTACACCTTC
- - TRBJ2-7 TRBV6-5 CATTDLGEQYF TGTGCCACCACGGATTTGGGGGAGCAGTACTTC
- - TRBJ2-1 TRBV19 CATSNIGGYNEQFF TGTGCCACCTCGAACATAGGGGGATACAATGAGCAGTTCTTC
TRBD1 once TRBJ1-4 TRBV5-1 CASSLDNQGAGEKLFF TGCGCCAGCAGCTTGGATAATCAGGGGGCAGGGGAAAAACTGTTTTTT
- - TRBJ1-4 TRBV2 CASSLGTTNEKLFF TGTGCCAGCAGTTTGGGGACGACCAATGAAAAACTGTTTTTT
- once TRBJ2-1 TRBV7-9 CASSSRTGSTEQFF TGTGCCAGCAGCTCTAGAACCGGGTCAACGGAGCAGTTCTTC